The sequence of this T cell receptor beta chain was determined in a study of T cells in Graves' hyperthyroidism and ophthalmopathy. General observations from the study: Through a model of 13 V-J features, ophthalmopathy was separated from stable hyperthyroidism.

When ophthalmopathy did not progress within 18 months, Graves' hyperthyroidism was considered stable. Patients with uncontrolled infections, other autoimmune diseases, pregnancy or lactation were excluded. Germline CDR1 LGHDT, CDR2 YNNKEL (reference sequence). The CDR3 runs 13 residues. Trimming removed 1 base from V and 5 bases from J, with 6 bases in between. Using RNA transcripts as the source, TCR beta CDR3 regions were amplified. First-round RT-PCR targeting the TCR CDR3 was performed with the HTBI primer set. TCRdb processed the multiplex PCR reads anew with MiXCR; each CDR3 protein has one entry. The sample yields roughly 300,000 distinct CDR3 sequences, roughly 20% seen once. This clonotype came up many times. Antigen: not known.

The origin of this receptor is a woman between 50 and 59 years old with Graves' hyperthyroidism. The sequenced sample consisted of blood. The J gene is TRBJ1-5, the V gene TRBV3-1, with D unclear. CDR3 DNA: TGTGCCAGCAGCCAAGGGCAGGATCAGCCCCAGCATTTT. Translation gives CASSQGQDQPQHF. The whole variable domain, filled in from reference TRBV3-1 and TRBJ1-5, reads DTAVSQTPKYLVTQMGNDKSIKCEQNLGHDTMYWYKQDSKKFLKIMFSYNNKELIINETVPNRFSPKSPDKAHLNLHINSLELGDSAVYFCASSQGQDQPQHFGDGTRLSIL.